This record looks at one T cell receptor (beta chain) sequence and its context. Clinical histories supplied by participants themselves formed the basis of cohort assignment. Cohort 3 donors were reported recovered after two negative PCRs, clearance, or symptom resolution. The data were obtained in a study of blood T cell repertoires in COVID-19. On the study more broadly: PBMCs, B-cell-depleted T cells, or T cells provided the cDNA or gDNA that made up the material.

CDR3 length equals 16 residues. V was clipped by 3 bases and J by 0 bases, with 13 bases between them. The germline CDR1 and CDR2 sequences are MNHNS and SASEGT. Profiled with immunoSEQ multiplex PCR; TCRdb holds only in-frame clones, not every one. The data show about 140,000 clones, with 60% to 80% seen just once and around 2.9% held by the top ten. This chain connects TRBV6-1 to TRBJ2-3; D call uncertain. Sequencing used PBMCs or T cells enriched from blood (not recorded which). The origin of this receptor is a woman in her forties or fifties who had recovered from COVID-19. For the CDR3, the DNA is TGTGCCAGCAGTGACCCCGGTTACTCTAGCACAGATACGCAGTATTTT. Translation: CASSDPGYSSTDTQYF.